The rows below give T cell receptor beta chains drawn from one sample of a study of cytotoxic CD8 clonotypes in ibrutinib-treated CLL. Sequenced by immunoSEQ multiplex PCR; TCRdb stores in-frame clones only, minus some. The data hold 55,000 to 85,000 clones, with just over 90% observed a single time. Sequenced material: PBMCs, taken after 12 months of ibrutinib treatment. These receptor sequences come from a human donor with chronic lymphocytic leukemia. Each CDR3 is given with its conserved first and last residue. The D gene is left open where the match is weak. Clone size, where shown, is once, few, many, or a class for clones that have expanded.

j_call clone_size d_call v_call cdr3_nt cdr3_aa
TRBJ2-5 once TRBD2 TRBV5-5 TGTGCCAGCAGCTCACCCGGGACTAGCGGCCAAGAGACCCAGTACTTC CASSSPGTSGQETQYF
TRBJ2-1 NA TRBD2 TRBV4-3 TGCGCCAGCAGCCAAGATTCGGGGACTAGGAGGGTCAATGAGCAGTTCTTC CASSQDSGTRRVNEQFF
TRBJ2-2 NA NA TRBV29-1 TGCAGCGTTGTATTTCTGGACAAGACGAACACCGGGGAGCTGTTTTTT CSVVFLDKTNTGELFF
TRBJ2-3 NA NA TRBV7-9 TGTGCCAGCAGCTTAGCCCGCCCAACAGAGACAGATACGCAGTATTTT CASSLARPTETDTQYF
TRBJ2-3 once NA TRBV7-9 TGTGCCAGCAGCTTAAAACCGACAGGAATTAGCACAGATACGCAGTATTTT CASSLKPTGISTDTQYF
TRBJ1-4 NA NA TRBV4-2 TGTGCCAGCAGCGTAAGCCGGGCCGCGTGGGAAAAACTGTTTTTT CASSVSRAAWEKLFF
TRBJ2-7 NA NA TRBV7-9 TGTGCCAGCAGCTTACCCGTCGGCGCCGAGCAGTACTTC CASSLPVGAEQYF
TRBJ2-7 NA NA TRBV19 TGTGCCAGTAGTTCACGGGGAGTCTCCTACGAGCAGTACTTC CASSSRGVSYEQYF
TRBJ2-5 NA NA TRBV4-3 TGCGCCAGCAGCCAAGATTTATCCCTAGCGCAGACCCAGTACTTC CASSQDLSLAQTQYF
TRBJ2-1 NA TRBD2 TRBV7-9 TGTGCCAGCAGCCTACTGGGGGGGACTGGCTCCTACAATGAGCAGTTCTTC CASSLLGGTGSYNEQFF
TRBJ1-2 NA TRBD1 TRBV2 TGTGCCAGCAGCGATGGGACAGGGGGCGCTTTAGGTGGCTACACCTTC CASSDGTGGALGGYTF
TRBJ1-4 few NA TRBV7-9 TGTGCCAGCAGCTTACGGAATGAAAAACTGTTTTTT CASSLRNEKLFF
TRBJ1-1 NA NA TRBV11-3 TGTGCCAGCAGTGGCCGGGACCTAAAGGTGACTGAAGCTTTCTTT CASSGRDLKVTEAFF
TRBJ2-7 few NA TRBV2 TGTGCCAGCAGGGCCCGGGAGAACACCTACGAGCAGTACTTC CASRARENTYEQYF
TRBJ2-7 NA TRBD2 TRBV7-3 TGTGCCAGCAGCTCAGATTTTGGACTAGCGGGAAAGTACGAGCAGTACTTC CASSSDFGLAGKYEQYF
TRBJ2-7 NA TRBD2 TRBV10-2 TGCGCCAGCAGCCGGCGGGAGGGTACCCCCTACGAGCAGTACTTC CASSRREGTPYEQYF
TRBJ1-2 once NA TRBV6-5 TGTGCCAGCAGTTACGACAGCCCCTATGGCTACACCTTC CASSYDSPYGYTF
TRBJ2-2 NA TRBD2 TRBV19 TGTGCCAGTAGGCAGGGACTAGCGGGAGAGGCCGGGGAGCTGTTTTTT CASRQGLAGEAGELFF
TRBJ1-2 NA TRBD1 TRBV30 TGTGCCTGGAGGGGACAGGGGGTGACCTACTATGGCTACACCTTC CAWRGQGVTYYGYTF
TRBJ2-2 NA TRBD2 TRBV5-6 TGTGCCAGCAGCTTGGGCCCAGGACTAGCGGGAAGGTCAGGGGAGCTGTTTTTT CASSLGPGLAGRSGELFF
TRBJ2-1 NA NA TRBV11-2 TGTGCCAGCAGGCTGGGAGGAACTGAGCAGTTCTTC CASRLGGTEQFF
TRBJ1-4 NA NA TRBV28 TGTGCCACCCAGAGGTTACGAGAAAAACTGTTTTTT CATQRLREKLFF
TRBJ1-4 NA TRBD1 TRBV28 TGTGCCAGCAGTTCCCCCGGGACAGGGAGTGAAAAACTGTTTTTT CASSSPGTGSEKLFF
TRBJ1-1 NA TRBD1 TRBV12-5 TGTGCTAGTGGTTTGTTGACAGGGGGCGATTCCACTGAAGCTTTCTTT CASGLLTGGDSTEAFF
TRBJ2-7 NA TRBD2 TRBV4-1 TGCGCCAGCAGCCAGGGGACTAGCGAGGACGAGCAGTACTTC CASSQGTSEDEQYF
TRBJ2-1 NA TRBD2 TRBV18 TGTGCCAGCACAACTAGCGGGGACTACAATGAGCAGTTCTTC CASTTSGDYNEQFF
TRBJ2-3 NA TRBD2 TRBV5-1 TGCGCCAGCAGCGTTAGCGGGAGGGCCTCAGATACGCAGTATTTT CASSVSGRASDTQYF